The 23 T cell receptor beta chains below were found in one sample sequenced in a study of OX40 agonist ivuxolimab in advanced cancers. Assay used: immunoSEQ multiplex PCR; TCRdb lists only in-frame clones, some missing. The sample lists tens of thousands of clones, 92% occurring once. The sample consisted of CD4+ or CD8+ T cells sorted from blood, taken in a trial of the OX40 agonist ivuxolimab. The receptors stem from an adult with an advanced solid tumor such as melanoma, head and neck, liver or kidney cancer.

In DNA form, the CDR3 reads TGTGCCAGCAGCGAGGGACAGCCTCCCTACGAGCAGTACTTC. This sequence encodes CASSEGQPPYEQYF. The chain recombines TRBV9 with TRBJ2-7, with TRBD1 identical over 7 bases. This CDR3 is built from 14 residues. With 3 bases clipped from V and 2 bases from J, the junction kept 5 bases outside the gene matches. The germline V gene has CDR1 SGDLS and CDR2 YYNGEE.

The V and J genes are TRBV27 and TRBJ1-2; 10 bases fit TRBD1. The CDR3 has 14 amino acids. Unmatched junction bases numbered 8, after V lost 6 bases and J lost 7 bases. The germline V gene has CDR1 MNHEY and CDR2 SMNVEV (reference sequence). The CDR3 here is CASSKSGTGAGYTF. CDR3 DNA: TGTGCCAGCAGCAAATCCGGGACAGGGGCTGGCTACACCTTC.

The CDR3 coding sequence is TGTGCCAGCAGCTCCCCTGGACTAGCGGGAGCCACCGGGGAGCTGTTTTTT. The encoded protein is CASSSPGLAGATGELFF. The chain uses TRBV7-2 and TRBJ2-2, with 13 bases lining up with TRBD2. This CDR3 has 17 amino acids. The germline gives CDR1 SGHTA, CDR2 FQGNSA. V shed 4 bases, J shed 4 bases, and the junction held 6 bases outside the gene matches.

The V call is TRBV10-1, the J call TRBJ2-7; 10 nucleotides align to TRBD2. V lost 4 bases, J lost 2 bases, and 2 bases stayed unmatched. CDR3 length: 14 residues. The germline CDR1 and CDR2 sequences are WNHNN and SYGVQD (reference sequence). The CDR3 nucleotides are TGCGCCAGCAGTGCAGCGGGAGGGACCTACGAGCAGTACTTC. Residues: CASSAAGGTYEQYF.

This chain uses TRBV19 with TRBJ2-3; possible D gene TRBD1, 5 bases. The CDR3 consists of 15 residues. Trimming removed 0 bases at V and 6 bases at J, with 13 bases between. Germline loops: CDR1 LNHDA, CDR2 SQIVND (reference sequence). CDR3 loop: CASSIEANAGDTQYF. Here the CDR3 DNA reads TGTGCCAGTAGTATAGAGGCTAACGCAGGGGATACGCAGTATTTT.

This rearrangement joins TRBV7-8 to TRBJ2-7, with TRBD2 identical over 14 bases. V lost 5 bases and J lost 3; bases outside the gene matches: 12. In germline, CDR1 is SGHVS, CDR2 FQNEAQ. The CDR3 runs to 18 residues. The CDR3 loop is CASSRGTSGSIRDYEQYF. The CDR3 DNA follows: TGTGCCAGCAGCCGTGGGACTAGCGGGAGTATTAGGGACTACGAGCAGTACTTC.

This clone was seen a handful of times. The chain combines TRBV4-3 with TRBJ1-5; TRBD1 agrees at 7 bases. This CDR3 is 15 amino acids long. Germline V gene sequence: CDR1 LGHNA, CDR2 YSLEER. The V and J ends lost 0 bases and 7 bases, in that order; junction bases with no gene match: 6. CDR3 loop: CASSQDVQGRQPQHF. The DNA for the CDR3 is TGCGCCAGCAGCCAAGATGTACAGGGGAGGCAGCCCCAGCATTTT.

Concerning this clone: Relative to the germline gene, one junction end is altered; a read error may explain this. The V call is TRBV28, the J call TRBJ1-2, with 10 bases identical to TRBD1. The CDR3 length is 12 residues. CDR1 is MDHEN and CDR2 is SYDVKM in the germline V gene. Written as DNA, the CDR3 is TGTGCCAGCACCAGGACAGGGGGTTCGAGGGTCTTC. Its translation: CASTRTGGSRVF.

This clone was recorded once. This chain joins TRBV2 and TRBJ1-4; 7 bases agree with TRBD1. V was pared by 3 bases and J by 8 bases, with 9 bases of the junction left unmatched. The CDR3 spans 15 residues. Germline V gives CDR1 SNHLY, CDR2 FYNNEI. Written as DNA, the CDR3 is TGTGCCAGCAGTGATCAGGGGGGGATTGGGGAAAAACTGTTTTTT. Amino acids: CASSDQGGIGEKLFF.

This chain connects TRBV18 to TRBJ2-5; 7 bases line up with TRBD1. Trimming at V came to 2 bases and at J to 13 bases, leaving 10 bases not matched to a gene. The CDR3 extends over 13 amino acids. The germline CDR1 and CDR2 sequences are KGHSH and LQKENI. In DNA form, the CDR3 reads TGTGCCAGCTCACCAATAGGACAGGCAAGTCCGTACTTC. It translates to CASSPIGQASPYF.

CDR3 loop: CASSTRRSPGESSYEQYF. CDR3 DNA sequence: TGTGCCAGTAGTACCCGTCGATCCCCTGGTGAGAGCTCCTACGAGCAGTACTTC. This chain connects TRBV19 to TRBJ2-7, with no clear D. Germline V lookup: CDR1 LNHDA, CDR2 SQIVND (reference sequence). The CDR3 spans 18 residues. With 4 bases removed from V and 0 bases from J, the gap between germline ends came to 22 bases.

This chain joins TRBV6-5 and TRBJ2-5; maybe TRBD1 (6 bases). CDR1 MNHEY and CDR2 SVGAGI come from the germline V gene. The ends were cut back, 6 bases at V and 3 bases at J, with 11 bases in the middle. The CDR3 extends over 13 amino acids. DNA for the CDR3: TGTGCCAGCAGGGAACAGGGAGAAGAGACCCAGTACTTC. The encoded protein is CASREQGEETQYF.

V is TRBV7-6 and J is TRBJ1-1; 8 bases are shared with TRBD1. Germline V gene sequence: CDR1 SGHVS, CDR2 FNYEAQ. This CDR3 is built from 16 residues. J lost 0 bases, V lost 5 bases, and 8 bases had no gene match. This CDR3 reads CASSPRQGQMNTEAFF. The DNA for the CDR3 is TGTGCCAGCAGCCCCAGACAGGGGCAAATGAACACTGAAGCTTTCTTT.

The CDR3 nucleotides are TGTGCCAGCAGCTTCAGGGACTACGAGCAGTACTTC. It codes for CASSFRDYEQYF. This chain connects TRBV11-2 to TRBJ2-7, with D tentatively TRBD1 (5 bases). Germline values: CDR1 SGHAT, CDR2 FQNNGV. The CDR3 runs 12 residues. Trimming pared 3 bases from V and 3 bases from J, leaving 6 bases between.

CDR3 bases: TGTGCCACCAGCAGGTCGTTAGGACTGGGGGAAAGGTTCTACGAGCAGTACTTC. Protein: CATSRSLGLGERFYEQYF. The chain employs TRBV15 and TRBJ2-7, with D perhaps TRBD1 or TRBD2 (5 bases each). Per the germline V gene, CDR1 is LNHNV and CDR2 is YYDKDF (reference sequence). The V gene lost 3 bases and the J gene lost 3 bases, with 24 bases spanning the gap. CDR3 size: 18 residues.

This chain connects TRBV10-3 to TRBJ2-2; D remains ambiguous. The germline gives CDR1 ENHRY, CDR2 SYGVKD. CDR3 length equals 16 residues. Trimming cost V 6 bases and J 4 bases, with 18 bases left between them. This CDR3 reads CAISPKNPDGTGELFF. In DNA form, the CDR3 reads TGTGCCATCAGCCCGAAAAACCCGGACGGCACCGGGGAGCTGTTTTTT.

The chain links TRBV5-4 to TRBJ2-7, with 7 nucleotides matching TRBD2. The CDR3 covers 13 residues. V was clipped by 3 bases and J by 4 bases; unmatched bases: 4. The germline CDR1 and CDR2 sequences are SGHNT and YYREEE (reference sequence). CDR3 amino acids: CASSWGGEYEQYF. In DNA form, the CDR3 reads TGTGCCAGCAGCTGGGGGGGGGAGTACGAGCAGTACTTC.

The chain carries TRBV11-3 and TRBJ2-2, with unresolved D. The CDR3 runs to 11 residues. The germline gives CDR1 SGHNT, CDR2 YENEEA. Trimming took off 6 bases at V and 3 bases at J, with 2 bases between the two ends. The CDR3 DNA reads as TGTGCCAGCAGGGACACCGGGGAGCTGTTTTTT. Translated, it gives CASRDTGELFF.

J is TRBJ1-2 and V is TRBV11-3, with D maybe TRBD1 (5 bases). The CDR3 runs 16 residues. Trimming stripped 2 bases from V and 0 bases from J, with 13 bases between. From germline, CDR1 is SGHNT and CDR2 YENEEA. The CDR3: CASSLFSDRSNYGYTF. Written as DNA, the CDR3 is TGTGCCAGCAGCTTATTTTCAGACAGATCTAACTATGGCTACACCTTC.

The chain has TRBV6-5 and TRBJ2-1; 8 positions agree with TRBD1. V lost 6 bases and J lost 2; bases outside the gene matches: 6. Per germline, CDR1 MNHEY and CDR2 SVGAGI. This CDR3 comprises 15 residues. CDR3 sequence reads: CASSRTGSAYNEQFF. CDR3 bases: TGTGCCAGCAGCCGGACAGGGTCGGCCTACAATGAGCAGTTCTTC.

The CDR3 DNA is TGTGCCAGCAGCTTAGGGGGGACTAGCGGGAGGATTTTGGAGGAAGATACGCAGTATTTT. The encoded protein is CASSLGGTSGRILEEDTQYF. The chain joins TRBV7-6 to TRBJ2-3; 15 nucleotides agree with TRBD2. Germline CDR1 SGHVS, CDR2 FNYEAQ. V lost 1 base and J lost 5; bases outside the gene matches: 13. The CDR3 length is 20 residues.

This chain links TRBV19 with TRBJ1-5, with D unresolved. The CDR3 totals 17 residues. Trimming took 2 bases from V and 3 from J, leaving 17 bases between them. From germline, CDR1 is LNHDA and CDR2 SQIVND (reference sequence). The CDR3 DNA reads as TGTGCCAGTAGTATACGGCTCAGGCTTCGAGACAATCAGCCCCAGCATTTT. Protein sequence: CASSIRLRLRDNQPQHF.

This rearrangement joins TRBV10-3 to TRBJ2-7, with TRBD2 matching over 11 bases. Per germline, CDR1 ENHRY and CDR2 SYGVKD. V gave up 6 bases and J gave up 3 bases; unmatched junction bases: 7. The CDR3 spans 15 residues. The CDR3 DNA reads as TGTGCCATCAGCGGTGTGACTAGCGGGAACTACGAGCAGTACTTC. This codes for CAISGVTSGNYEQYF.